This is a list of T cell receptor beta chains from one sample in a study of cytomegalovirus exposure and HLA in healthy donors. Sequenced by immunoSEQ multiplex PCR; TCRdb stores in-frame clones only, minus some. The table has 40,000 or so clones, roughly 80% seen once. Input material: PBMCs. These receptors came from a man aged 30 to 45 in good health and CMV-seronegative. Both conserved end residues are part of each CDR3. D genes are given only for firm matches. For some rows the clone size is stated as once, few or many, or as a class when expanded; others skip it.

cdr3_aa | cdr3_nt | d_call | clone_size | j_call | v_call
CASSPGYSGNTIYF | TGCGCCAGCAGCCCGGGTTACTCTGGAAACACCATATATTTT | NA | NA | TRBJ1-3 | TRBV10-1
CASSLITGGSYEQYF | TGTGCCAGCAGCTTGATAACAGGGGGTTCCTACGAGCAGTACTTC | TRBD1 | NA | TRBJ2-7 | TRBV7-2
CASSEGGTNTEAFF | TGCGCCAGCAGTGAGGGCGGTACGAACACTGAAGCTTTCTTT | NA | NA | TRBJ1-1 | TRBV10-1
CASSPGTSGSVNEQFF | TGCGCCAGCAGCCCGGGGACGAGCGGGAGTGTCAATGAGCAGTTCTTC | TRBD2 | once | TRBJ2-1 | TRBV4-3
CASRNPTGPYEQYF | TGTGCCAGCAGGAACCCGACAGGCCCCTACGAGCAGTACTTC | NA | NA | TRBJ2-7 | TRBV6-5
CASSFNRVLGYTF | TGTGCCAGCAGCTTCAACAGGGTACTCGGCTACACCTTC | NA | NA | TRBJ1-2 | TRBV7-3
CASSPQANTGELFF | TGTGCCAGTAGCCCACAGGCGAACACCGGGGAGCTGTTTTTT | NA | NA | TRBJ2-2 | TRBV19
CASRGQGFTEAFF | TGTGCCAGCCGAGGACAGGGCTTCACTGAAGCTTTCTTT | TRBD1 | NA | TRBJ1-1 | TRBV19
CASSFRNTEAFF | TGTGCCAGCAGCTTTAGGAACACTGAAGCTTTCTTT | NA | few | TRBJ1-1 | TRBV7-2
CASSSNAGARNTEAFF | TGCGCCAGCAGCTCGAATGCAGGGGCTAGGAACACTGAAGCTTTCTTT | NA | NA | TRBJ1-1 | TRBV5-1
CSVDAGANVLTF | TGCAGCGTTGACGCTGGGGCCAACGTCCTGACTTTC | NA | NA | TRBJ2-6 | TRBV29-1
CASSLLKGLFYYEQYF | TGTGCCAGCAGCTTACTTAAAGGACTTTTCTACTACGAGCAGTACTTC | NA | few | TRBJ2-7 | TRBV7-8
CATSRGNLARSTQYF | TGTGCCACCAGCAGAGGTAACCTAGCGCGGAGTACGCAGTACTTC | NA | NA | TRBJ2-7 | TRBV15
CASSTSPAGFYEQYF | TGTGCCAGCAGCACCTCGCCGGCAGGTTTCTACGAGCAGTACTTC | NA | NA | TRBJ2-7 | TRBV9
CASSLGQGSYEQYF | TGTGCCAGCAGTTTGGGACAGGGCTCCTACGAGCAGTACTTC | TRBD1 | NA | TRBJ2-7 | TRBV6-6
CAISEQGFPYEQYF | TGTGCCATCAGTGAACAGGGGTTCCCCTACGAGCAGTACTTC | TRBD1 | NA | TRBJ2-7 | TRBV10-3
CSSSFEGHYGYTF | TGTTCCAGCAGCTTCGAGGGTCACTATGGCTACACCTTC | NA | once | TRBJ1-2 | TRBV7-9
CATSSLAGVGSVGGTDTQYF | TGTGCCACCAGCAGTTTAGCGGGAGTAGGATCTGTAGGTGGGACAGATACGCAGTATTTT | TRBD2 | NA | TRBJ2-3 | TRBV15
CASSTSGRTDTQYF | TGTGCCAGCAGCACTAGCGGGAGAACAGATACGCAGTATTTT | TRBD2 | NA | TRBJ2-3 | TRBV9
CASSPLKGGTEAFF | TGTGCCAGCTCACCATTAAAGGGGGGGACTGAAGCTTTCTTT | NA | NA | TRBJ1-1 | TRBV18
CASSVGLADVTDTQYF | TGTGCCAGCAGCGTCGGACTAGCGGATGTCACAGATACGCAGTATTTT | TRBD2 | NA | TRBJ2-3 | TRBV7-2
CASSHDRTGSAAFF | TGCGCCAGCAGCCATGATAGGACAGGGAGTGCAGCTTTCTTT | TRBD1 | NA | TRBJ1-1 | TRBV4-3
CASRWGLAGYNEQFF | TGTGCCAGCAGGTGGGGACTAGCGGGATACAATGAGCAGTTCTTC | TRBD2 | NA | TRBJ2-1 | TRBV27
CASSLMYPGETQETQYF | TGTGCCAGCAGCTTGATGTATCCCGGGGAGACTCAAGAGACCCAGTACTTC | NA | NA | TRBJ2-5 | TRBV5-4
CASSWGGVVDTQYF | TGTGCCAGCAGTTGGGGGGGAGTGGTAGATACGCAGTATTTT | TRBD2 | NA | TRBJ2-3 | TRBV28
CASSLWGTGGNYGYTF | TGTGCCAGCAGCTTGTGGGGGACAGGGGGTAACTATGGCTACACCTTC | TRBD1 | NA | TRBJ1-2 | TRBV5-8
CASSVAGTLGNTIYF | TGTGCCAGCAGCGTAGCCGGGACACTAGGAAACACCATATATTTT | NA | NA | TRBJ1-3 | TRBV9
CASTPGGGNNQPQHF | TGTGCCAGCACCCCCGGTGGGGGCAACAATCAGCCCCAGCATTTT | NA | NA | TRBJ1-5 | TRBV28
CASSPTGGAYNEQFF | TGTGCCAGCAGCCCTACAGGGGGCGCCTACAATGAGCAGTTCTTC | TRBD1 | NA | TRBJ2-1 | TRBV9
CASSPGGSPNEQYF | TGTGCCAGCAGCCCAGGTGGGTCCCCTAACGAGCAGTACTTC | NA | NA | TRBJ2-7 | TRBV7-9
CASSLNTGELFF | TGTGCCAGCAGCCTAAACACCGGGGAGCTGTTTTTT | NA | NA | TRBJ2-2 | TRBV28
CASSSVAYEQFF | TGTGCCAGCAGCTCAGTAGCCTATGAGCAGTTCTTC | NA | NA | TRBJ2-1 | TRBV11-3
CASSKKRIGSTDTQYF | TGTGCCAGCAGCAAGAAGCGGATAGGTAGCACAGATACGCAGTATTTT | NA | NA | TRBJ2-3 | TRBV7-9
CASSLGPNYGYTF | TGCGCCAGCAGCCTGGGCCCAAACTATGGCTACACCTTC | NA | NA | TRBJ1-2 | TRBV10-1
CASSGQGNQPQHF | TGTGCCAGCAGCGGACAGGGAAATCAGCCCCAGCATTTT | TRBD1 | NA | TRBJ1-5 | TRBV7-7
CSAREGVPTYF | TGCAGTGCTAGAGAGGGCGTACCCACGTATTTT | NA | few | TRBJ2-3 | TRBV20-1
CASSLTRGADTQYF | TGTGCCAGCAGCCTGACAAGGGGCGCAGATACGCAGTATTTT | NA | NA | TRBJ2-3 | TRBV7-2
CASRRGSRYEQYF | TGTGCAAGTCGCCGGGGGTCTCGCTACGAGCAGTACTTC | NA | NA | TRBJ2-7 | TRBV12-2
CAIGTATYEQYF | TGTGCCATTGGGACAGCAACATACGAGCAGTACTTC | TRBD1 | NA | TRBJ2-7 | TRBV10-3
CASSKGLPHYEQYF | TGTGCCAGCAGTAAGGGACTGCCGCACTACGAGCAGTACTTC | NA | NA | TRBJ2-7 | TRBV7-2
CASSLTGGSYNEQFF | TGTGCCAGCAGCCTAACGGGAGGGTCCTACAATGAGCAGTTCTTC | TRBD2 | NA | TRBJ2-1 | TRBV11-2
CASSRRGGDYQETQYF | TGTGCCAGCAGCCGCCGGGGGGGGGACTACCAAGAGACCCAGTACTTC | TRBD2 | NA | TRBJ2-5 | TRBV6-6
CASSYGRVYEQYF | TGTGCCAGCAGTTACGGCAGGGTGTACGAGCAGTACTTC | NA | NA | TRBJ2-7 | TRBV6-6
CASSPILSGRATDTQYF | TGTGCCAGCAGCCCGATATTGAGCGGGAGGGCCACAGATACGCAGTATTTT | TRBD2 | NA | TRBJ2-3 | TRBV7-2
CASSLAGGPNEQFF | TGTGCCAGCTCGCTAGCGGGAGGGCCCAACGAGCAGTTCTTC | TRBD2 | few | TRBJ2-1 | TRBV7-2
CASSHLQGLERTGELFF | TGCGCCAGCAGCCATCTACAGGGGCTCGAACGCACCGGGGAGCTGTTTTTT | TRBD1 | NA | TRBJ2-2 | TRBV4-3